This T cell receptor beta chain was obtained from a study of blood T cell repertoires in COVID-19. Overall study context: Acute-phase and convalescent COVID-19 samples originated in the United States, Italy and Spain. PBMCs, B-cell-depleted T cells, or T cells provided the cDNA or gDNA that made up the material.

The protocol was immunoSEQ multiplex PCR, while the TCRdb copy is restricted to in-frame clones and leaves out a portion. The sample consists of under 95,000 clones, more than 75% of them appearing once. CDR3 length: 15 residues. Germline-derived CDR1 and CDR2 are MNHNS and SASEGT. Trimming took 1 base from V and 7 from J; bases not matched to a gene: 7. This clone was seen a single time. The chain is built from TRBV6-1 and TRBJ2-7; 10 nucleotides align to TRBD2. The sample comprised peripheral blood. This TCR came from a woman older than 75 with acute or convalescent COVID-19. CDR3 sequence: CASSEEAGGPREQYF. The DNA of the CDR3 is TGTGCCAGCAGTGAAGAAGCGGGAGGGCCGAGGGAGCAGTACTTC.